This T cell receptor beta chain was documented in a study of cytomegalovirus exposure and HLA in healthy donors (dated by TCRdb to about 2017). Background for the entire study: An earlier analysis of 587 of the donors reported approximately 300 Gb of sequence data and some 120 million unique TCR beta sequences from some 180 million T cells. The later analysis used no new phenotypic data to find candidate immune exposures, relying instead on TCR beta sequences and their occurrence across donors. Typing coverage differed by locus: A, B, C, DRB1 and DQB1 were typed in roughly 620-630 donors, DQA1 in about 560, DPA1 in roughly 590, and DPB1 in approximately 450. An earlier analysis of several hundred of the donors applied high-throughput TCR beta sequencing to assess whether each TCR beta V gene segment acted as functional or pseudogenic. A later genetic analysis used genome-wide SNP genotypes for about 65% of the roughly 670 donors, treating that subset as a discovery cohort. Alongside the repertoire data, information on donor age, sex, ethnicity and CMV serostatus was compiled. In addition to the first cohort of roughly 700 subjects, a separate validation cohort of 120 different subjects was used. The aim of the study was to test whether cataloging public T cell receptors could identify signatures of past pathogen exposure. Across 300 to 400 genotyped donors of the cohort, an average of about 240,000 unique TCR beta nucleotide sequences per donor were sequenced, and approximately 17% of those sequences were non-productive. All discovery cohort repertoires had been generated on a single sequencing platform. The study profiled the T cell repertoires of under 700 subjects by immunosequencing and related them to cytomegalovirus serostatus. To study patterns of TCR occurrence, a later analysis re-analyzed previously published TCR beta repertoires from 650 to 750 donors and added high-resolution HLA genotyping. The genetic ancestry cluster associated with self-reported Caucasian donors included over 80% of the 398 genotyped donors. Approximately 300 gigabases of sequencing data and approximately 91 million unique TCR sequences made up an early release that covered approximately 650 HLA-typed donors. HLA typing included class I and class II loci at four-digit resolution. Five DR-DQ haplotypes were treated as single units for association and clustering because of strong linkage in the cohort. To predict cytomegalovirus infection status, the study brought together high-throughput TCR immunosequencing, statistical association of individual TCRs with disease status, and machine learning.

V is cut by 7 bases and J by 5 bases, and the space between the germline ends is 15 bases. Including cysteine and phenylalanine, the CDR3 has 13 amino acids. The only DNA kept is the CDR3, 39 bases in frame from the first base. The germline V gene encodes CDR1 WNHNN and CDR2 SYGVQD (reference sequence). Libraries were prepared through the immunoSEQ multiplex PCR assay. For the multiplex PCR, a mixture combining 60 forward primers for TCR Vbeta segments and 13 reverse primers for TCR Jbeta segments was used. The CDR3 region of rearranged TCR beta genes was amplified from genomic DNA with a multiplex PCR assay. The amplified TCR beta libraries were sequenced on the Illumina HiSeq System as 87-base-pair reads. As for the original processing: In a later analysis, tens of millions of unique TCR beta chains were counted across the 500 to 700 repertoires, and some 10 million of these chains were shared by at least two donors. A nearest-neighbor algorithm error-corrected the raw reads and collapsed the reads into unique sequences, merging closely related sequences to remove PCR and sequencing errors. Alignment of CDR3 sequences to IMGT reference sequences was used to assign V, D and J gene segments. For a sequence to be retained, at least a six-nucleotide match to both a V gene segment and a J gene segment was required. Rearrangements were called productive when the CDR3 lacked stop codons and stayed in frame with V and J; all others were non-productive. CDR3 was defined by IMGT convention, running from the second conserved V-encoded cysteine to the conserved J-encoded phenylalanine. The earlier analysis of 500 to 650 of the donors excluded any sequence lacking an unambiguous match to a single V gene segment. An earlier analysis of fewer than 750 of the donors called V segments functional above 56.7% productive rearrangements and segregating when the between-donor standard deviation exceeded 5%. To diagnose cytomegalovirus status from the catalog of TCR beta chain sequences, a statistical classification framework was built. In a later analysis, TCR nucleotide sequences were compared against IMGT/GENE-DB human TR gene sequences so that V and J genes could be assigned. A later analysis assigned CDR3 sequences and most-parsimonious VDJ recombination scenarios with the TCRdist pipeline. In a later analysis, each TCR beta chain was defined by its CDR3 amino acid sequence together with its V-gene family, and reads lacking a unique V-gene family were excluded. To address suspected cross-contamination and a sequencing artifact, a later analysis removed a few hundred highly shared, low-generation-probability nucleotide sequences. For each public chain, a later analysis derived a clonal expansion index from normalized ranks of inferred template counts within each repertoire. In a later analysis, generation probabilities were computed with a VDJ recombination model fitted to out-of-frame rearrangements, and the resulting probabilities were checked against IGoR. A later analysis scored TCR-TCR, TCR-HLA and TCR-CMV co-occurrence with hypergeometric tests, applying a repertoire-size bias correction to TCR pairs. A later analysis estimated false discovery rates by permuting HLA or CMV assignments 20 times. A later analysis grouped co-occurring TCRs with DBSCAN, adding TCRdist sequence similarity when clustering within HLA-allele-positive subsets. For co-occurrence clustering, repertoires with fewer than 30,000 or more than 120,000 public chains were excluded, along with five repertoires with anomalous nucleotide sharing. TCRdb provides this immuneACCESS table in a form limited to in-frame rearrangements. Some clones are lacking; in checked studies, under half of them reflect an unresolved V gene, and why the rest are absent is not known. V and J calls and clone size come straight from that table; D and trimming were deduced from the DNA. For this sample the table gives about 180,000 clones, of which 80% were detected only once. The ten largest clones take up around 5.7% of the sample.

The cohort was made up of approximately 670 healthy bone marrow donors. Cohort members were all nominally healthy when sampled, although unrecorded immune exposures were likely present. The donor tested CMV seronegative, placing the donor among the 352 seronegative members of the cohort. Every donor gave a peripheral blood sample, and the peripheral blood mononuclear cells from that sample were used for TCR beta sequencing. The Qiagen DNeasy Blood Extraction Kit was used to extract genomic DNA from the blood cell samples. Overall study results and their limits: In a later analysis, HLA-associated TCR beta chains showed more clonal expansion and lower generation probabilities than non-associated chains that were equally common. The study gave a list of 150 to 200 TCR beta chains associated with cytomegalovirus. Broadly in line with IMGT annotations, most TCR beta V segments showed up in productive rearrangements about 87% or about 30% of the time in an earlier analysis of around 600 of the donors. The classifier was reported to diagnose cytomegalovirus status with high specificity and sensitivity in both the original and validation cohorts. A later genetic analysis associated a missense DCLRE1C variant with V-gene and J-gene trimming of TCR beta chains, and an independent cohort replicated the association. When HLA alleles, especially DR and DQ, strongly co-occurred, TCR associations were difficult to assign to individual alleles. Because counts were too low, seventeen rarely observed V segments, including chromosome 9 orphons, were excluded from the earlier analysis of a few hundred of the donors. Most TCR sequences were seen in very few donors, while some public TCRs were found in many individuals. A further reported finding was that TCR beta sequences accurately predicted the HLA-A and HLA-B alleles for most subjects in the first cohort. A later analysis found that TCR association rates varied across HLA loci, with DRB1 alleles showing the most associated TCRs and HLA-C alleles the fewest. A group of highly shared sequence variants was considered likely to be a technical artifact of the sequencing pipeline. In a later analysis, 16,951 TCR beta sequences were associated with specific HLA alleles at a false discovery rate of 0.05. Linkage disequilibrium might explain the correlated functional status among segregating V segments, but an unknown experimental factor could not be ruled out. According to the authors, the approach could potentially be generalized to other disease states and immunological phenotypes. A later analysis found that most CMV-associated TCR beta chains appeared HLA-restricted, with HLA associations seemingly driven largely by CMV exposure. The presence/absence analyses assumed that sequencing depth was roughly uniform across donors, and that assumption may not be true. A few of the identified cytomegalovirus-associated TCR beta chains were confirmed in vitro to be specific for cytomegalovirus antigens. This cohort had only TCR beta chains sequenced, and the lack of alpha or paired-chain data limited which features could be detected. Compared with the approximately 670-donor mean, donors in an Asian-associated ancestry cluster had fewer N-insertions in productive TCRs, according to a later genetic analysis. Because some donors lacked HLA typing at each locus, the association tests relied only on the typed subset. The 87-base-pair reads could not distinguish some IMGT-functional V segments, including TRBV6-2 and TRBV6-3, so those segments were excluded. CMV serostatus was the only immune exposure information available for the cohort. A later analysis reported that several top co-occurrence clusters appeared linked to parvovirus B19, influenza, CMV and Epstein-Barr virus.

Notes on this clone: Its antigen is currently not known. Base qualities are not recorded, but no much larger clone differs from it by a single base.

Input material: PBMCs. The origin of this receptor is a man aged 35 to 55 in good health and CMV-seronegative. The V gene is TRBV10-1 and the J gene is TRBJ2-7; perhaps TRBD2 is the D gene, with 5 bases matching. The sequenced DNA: TGCGCCAGCAACCAACTAGGTATGAACGAGCAGTACTTC. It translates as CASNQLGMNEQYF.